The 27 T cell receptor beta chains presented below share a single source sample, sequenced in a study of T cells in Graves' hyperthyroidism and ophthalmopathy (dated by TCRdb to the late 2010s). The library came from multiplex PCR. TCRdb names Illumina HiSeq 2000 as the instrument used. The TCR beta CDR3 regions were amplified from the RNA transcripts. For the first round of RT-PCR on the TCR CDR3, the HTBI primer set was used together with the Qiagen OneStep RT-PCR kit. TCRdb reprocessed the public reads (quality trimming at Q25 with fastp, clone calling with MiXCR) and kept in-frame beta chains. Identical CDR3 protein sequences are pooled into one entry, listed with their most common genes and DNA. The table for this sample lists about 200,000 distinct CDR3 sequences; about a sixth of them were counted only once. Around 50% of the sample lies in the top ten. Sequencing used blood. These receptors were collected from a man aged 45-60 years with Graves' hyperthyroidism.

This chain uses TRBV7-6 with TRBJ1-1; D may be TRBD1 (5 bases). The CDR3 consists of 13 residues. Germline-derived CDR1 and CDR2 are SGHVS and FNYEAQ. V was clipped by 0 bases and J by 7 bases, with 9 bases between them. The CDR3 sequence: CASSLAGQSEAFF. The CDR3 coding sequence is TGTGCCAGCAGCTTAGCGGGGCAGAGTGAAGCTTTCTTT.

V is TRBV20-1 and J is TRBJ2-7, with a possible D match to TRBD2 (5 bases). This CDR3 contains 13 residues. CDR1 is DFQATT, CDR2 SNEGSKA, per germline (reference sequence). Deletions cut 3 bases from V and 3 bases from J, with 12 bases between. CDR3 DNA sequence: TGCAGTGCTAGTGTGGGAGATCGCTACGAGCAGTACTTC. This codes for CSASVGDRYEQYF.

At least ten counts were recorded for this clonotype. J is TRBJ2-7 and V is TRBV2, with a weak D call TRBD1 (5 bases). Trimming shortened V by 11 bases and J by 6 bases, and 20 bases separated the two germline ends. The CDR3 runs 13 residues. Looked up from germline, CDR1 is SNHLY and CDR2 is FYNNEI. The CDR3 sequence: CAGATASVGEQYF. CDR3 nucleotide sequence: TGTGCCGGGGCCACAGCGTCTGTAGGCGAGCAGTACTTC. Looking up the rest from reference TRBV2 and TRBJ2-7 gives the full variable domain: EPEVTQTPSHQVTQMGQEVILRCVPISNHLYFYWYRQILGQKVEFLVSFYNNEISEKSEIFDDQFSVERPDGSNFTLKIRSTKLEDSAMYFCAGATASVGEQYFGPGTRLTVT.

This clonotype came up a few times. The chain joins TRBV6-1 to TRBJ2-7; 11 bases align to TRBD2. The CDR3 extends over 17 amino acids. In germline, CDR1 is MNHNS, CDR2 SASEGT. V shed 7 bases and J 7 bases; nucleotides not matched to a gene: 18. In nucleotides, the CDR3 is TGTGCCAGCACCAAAGGGCACGTGACTAGCGGGGCTGTAGAGCAGTACTTC. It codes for CASTKGHVTSGAVEQYF.

The CDR3 sequence is CASSQQGKAGNTIYF. In DNA, the CDR3 is TGCGCCAGCAGCCAACAGGGAAAAGCTGGAAACACCATATATTTT. V is TRBV4-1 and J is TRBJ1-3; tentative D call: TRBD1 (5 bases). V was clipped by 2 bases and J by 2 bases, with 10 bases between them. The CDR3 extends over 15 amino acids. Germline V gives CDR1 MGHRA, CDR2 YSYEKL.

The CDR3 here is CASSLAGQGAFF. CDR3 DNA sequence: TGTGCCAGCAGCTTGGCGGGCCAAGGGGCTTTCTTT. The chain joins TRBV5-4 to TRBJ1-1; D is ambiguous. Per germline, CDR1 SGHNT and CDR2 YYREEE (reference sequence). The CDR3 is made up of 12 amino acids. The V end was cut by 0 bases, the J end by 11 bases, with 11 bases between.

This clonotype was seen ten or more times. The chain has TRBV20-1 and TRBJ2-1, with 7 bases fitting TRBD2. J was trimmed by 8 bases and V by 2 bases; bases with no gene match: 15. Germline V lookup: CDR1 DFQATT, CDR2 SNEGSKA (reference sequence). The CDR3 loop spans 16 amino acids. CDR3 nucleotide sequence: TGCAGTGCTAGATCCCTTTATGGGAGGGCCTTCGATGAGCAGTTCTTC. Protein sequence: CSARSLYGRAFDEQFF.

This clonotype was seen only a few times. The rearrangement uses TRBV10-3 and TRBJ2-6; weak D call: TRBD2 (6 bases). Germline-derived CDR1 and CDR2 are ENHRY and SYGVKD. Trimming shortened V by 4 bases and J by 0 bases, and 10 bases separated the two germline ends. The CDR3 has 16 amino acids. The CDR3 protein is CAISGGLISGANVLTF. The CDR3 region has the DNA TGTGCCATCAGTGGGGGACTTATCTCTGGGGCCAACGTCCTGACTTTC.

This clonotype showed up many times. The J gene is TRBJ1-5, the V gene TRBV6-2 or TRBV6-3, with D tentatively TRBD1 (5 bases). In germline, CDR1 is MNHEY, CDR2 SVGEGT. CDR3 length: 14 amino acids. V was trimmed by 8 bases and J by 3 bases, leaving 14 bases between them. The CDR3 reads CASSGVTYNQPQHF. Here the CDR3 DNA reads TGTGCCAGCTCGGGGGTCACCTACAATCAGCCCCAGCATTTT.

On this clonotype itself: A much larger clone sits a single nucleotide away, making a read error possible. CDR3 region: CASSQAASSYEQYF. For the CDR3, the DNA is TGTGCCAGCAGCCAAGCGGCTAGCTCCTACGAGCAGTACTTC. This rearrangement joins TRBV3-1 to TRBJ2-7; D gene unclear. Trimming stripped 1 base from V and 0 bases from J, with 7 bases between. There are 14 residues in the CDR3. Germline CDR1 is LGHDT and CDR2 is YNNKEL (reference sequence).

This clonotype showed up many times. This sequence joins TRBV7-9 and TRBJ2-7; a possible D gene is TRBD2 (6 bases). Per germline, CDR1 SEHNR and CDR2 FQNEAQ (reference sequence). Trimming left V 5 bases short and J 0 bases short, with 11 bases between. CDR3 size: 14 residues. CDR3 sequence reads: CASSSTSFSYEQYF. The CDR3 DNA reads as TGTGCCAGCAGCAGTACTAGCTTCTCCTACGAGCAGTACTTC.

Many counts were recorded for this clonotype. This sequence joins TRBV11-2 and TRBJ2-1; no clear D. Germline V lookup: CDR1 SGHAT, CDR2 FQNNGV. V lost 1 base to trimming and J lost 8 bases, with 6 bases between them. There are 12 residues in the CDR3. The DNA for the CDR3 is TGTGCCAGCAGCTTAGTTGCCGATGAGCAGTTCTTC. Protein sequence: CASSLVADEQFF.

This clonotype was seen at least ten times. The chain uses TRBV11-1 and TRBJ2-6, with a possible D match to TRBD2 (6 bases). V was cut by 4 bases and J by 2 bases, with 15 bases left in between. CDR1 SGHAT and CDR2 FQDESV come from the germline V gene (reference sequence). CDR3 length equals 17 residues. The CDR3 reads CASSSPTTGAGANVLTF. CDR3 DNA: TGTGCCAGCAGCTCCCCTACAACGGGGGCTGGGGCCAACGTCCTGACTTTC.

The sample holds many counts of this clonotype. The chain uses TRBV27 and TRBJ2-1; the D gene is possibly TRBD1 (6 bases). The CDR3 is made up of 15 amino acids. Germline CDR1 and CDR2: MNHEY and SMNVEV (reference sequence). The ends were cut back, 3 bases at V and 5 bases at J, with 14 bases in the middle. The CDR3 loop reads CASSFLGDNDNEQFF. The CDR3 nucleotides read TGTGCCAGCAGTTTTCTAGGGGACAATGACAATGAGCAGTTCTTC.

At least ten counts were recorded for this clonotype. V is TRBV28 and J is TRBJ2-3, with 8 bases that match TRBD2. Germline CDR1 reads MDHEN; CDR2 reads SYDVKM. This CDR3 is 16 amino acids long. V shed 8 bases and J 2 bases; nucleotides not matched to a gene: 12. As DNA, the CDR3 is TGTGCCAGCGGTTCGGCGGGAGGCACGGACACAGATACGCAGTATTTT. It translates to CASGSAGGTDTDTQYF.

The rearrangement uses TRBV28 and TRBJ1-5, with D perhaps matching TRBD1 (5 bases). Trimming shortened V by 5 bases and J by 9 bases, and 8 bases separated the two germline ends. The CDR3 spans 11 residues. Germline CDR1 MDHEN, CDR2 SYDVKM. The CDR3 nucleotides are TGTGCCAGCAGTGAGGGGAGGCCCCAGCATTTT. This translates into CASSEGRPQHF.

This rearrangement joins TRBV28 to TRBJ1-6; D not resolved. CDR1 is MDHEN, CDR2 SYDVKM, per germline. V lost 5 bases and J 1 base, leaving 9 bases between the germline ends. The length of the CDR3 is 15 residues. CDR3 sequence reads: CASSRRGSYNSPLHF. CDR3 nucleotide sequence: TGTGCCAGCAGTCGGAGAGGGTCCTATAATTCACCCCTCCACTTT.

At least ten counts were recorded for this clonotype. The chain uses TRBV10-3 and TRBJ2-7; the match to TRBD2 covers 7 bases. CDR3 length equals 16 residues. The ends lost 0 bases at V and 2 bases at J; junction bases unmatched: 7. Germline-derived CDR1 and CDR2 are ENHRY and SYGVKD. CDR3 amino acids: CAISESPGLGPYEQYF. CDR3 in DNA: TGTGCCATCAGTGAGTCGCCCGGACTAGGTCCCTACGAGCAGTACTTC.

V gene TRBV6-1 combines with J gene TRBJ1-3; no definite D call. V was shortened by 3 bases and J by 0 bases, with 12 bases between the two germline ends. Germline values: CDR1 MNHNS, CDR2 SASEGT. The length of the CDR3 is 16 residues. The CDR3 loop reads CASSDGNSLSGNTIYF. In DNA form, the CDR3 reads TGTGCCAGCAGTGACGGCAACAGCCTCTCTGGAAACACCATATATTTT.

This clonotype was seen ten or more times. The CDR3 DNA reads TGTGCCACCAGTGACTACACCGGGACTAAGTCCTACAATGAGCAGTTCTTC. Encoded protein: CATSDYTGTKSYNEQFF. The rearrangement uses TRBV24-1 and TRBJ2-1, with 7 nucleotides matching TRBD2. Germline V gene sequence: CDR1 KGHDR, CDR2 SFDVKD. V was clipped by 4 bases and J by 1 base; unmatched bases: 9. CDR3 length: 17 amino acids.

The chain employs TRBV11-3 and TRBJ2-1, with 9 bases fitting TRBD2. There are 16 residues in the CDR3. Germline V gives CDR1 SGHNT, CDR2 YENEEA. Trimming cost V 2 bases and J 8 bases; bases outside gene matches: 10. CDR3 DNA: TGTGCCAGCAGCTTAATCGAGGGGCGGGAGGGCTATGAGCAGTTCTTC. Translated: CASSLIEGREGYEQFF. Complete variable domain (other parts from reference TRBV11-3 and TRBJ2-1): EAGVVQSPRYKIIEKKQPVAFWCNPISGHNTLYWYLQNLGQGPELLIRYENEEAVDDSQLPKDRFSAERLKGVDSTLKIQPAELGDSAVYLCASSLIEGREGYEQFFGPGTRLTVL.

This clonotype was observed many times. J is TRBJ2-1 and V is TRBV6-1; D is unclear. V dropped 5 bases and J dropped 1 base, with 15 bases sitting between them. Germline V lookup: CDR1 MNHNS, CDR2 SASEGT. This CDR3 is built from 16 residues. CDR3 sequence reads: CASSRPRRGSYNEQFF. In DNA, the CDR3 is TGTGCCAGCAGTCGACCTAGACGAGGATCCTACAATGAGCAGTTCTTC.

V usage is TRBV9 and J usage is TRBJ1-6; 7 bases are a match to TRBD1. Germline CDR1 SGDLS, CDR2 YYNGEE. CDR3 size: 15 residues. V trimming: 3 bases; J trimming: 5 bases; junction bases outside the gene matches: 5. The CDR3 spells CASSGQGGDNSPLHF. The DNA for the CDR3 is TGTGCCAGCAGCGGGCAGGGGGGCGATAATTCACCCCTCCACTTT.

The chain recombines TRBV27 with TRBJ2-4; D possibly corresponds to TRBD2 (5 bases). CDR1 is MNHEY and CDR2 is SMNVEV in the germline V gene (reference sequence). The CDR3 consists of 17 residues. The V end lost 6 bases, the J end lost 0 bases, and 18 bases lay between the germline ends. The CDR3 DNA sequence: TGTGCCAGCAGCCCCGAAAGCGGTATTCTAGCCAAAAACATTCAGTACTTC. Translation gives CASSPESGILAKNIQYF.

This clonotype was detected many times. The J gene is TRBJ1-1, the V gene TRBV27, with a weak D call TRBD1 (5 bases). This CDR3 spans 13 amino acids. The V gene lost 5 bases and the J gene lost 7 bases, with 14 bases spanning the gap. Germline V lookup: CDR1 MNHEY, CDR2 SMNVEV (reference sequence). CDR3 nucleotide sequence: TGTGCCAGCAGTATACCCCCGGGGGGTGAAGCTTTCTTT. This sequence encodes CASSIPPGGEAFF.

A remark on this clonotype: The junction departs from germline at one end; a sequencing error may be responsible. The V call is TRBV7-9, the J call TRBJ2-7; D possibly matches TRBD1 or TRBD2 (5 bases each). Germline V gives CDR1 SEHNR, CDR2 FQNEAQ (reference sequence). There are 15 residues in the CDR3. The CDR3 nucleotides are TGTGCCAGCAGCTTAGTACGGGGACCTTCCTACGAGCAGCACTTC. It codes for CASSLVRGPSYEQHF. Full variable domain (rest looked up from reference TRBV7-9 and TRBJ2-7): DTGVSQNPRHKITKRGQNVTFRCDPISEHNRLYWYRQTLGQGPEFLTYFQNEAQLEKSRLLSDRFSAERPKGSFSTLEIQRTEQGDSAMYLCASSLVRGPSYEQHFGPGTRLTVT.

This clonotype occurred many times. The CDR3 coding sequence is TGTGCCAGCAGCTTGGAGGACAGTAGCTATGGCTACACCTTC. This sequence encodes CASSLEDSSYGYTF. The chain combines TRBV11-3 with TRBJ1-2, with D maybe TRBD1 (6 bases). There are 14 residues in the CDR3. Deletions cut 3 bases from V and 4 bases from J, with 12 bases between. The germline CDR1 and CDR2 sequences are SGHNT and YENEEA. The full variable domain, its missing parts supplied by reference TRBV11-3 and TRBJ1-2, is EAGVVQSPRYKIIEKKQPVAFWCNPISGHNTLYWYLQNLGQGPELLIRYENEEAVDDSQLPKDRFSAERLKGVDSTLKIQPAELGDSAVYLCASSLEDSSYGYTFGSGTRLTVV.